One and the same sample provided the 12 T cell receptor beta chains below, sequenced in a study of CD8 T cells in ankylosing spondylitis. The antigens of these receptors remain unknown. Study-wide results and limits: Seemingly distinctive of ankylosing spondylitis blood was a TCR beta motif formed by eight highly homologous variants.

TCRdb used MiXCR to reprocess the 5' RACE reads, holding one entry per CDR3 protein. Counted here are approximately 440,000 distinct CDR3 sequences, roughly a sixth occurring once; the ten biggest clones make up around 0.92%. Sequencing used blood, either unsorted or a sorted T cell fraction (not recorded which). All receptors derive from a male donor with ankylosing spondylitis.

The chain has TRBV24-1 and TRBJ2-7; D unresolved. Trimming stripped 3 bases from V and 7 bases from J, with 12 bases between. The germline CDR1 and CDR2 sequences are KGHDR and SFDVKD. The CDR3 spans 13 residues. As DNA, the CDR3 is TGTGCCACCAGTGATGCCGCCAGGTATGAGCAGTACTTC. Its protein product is CATSDAARYEQYF.

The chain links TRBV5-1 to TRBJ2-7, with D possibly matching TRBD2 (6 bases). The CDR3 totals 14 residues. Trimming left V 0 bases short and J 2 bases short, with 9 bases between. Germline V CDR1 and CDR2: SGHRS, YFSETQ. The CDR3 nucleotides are TGCGCCAGCAGCTTGGACTGGGGGGCCTACGAGCAGTACTTC. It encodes CASSLDWGAYEQYF.

The CDR3 spells CSATTGGLGNQPQHF. CDR3 nucleotides: TGCAGTGCCACAACAGGGGGACTGGGGAATCAGCCCCAGCATTTT. The chain is built from TRBV20-1 and TRBJ1-5; 8 bases fit TRBD1. J lost 4 bases, V lost 6 bases, and 11 bases had no gene match. CDR3 length equals 15 residues. Germline CDR1 is DFQATT and CDR2 is SNEGSKA (reference sequence).

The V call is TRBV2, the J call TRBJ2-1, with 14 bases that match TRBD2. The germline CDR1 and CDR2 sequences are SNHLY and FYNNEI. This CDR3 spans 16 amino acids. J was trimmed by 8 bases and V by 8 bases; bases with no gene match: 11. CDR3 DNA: TGTGCCAGCCTTCCGACTAGCGGGGGGGTAATGGATGAGCAGTTCTTC. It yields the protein CASLPTSGGVMDEQFF.

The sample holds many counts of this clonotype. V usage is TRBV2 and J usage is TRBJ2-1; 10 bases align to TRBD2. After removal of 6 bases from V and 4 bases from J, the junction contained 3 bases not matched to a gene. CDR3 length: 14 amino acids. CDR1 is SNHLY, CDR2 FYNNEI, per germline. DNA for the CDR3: TGTGCCAGCAGCCGGACTAGCGGATACAATGAGCAGTTCTTC. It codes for CASSRTSGYNEQFF.

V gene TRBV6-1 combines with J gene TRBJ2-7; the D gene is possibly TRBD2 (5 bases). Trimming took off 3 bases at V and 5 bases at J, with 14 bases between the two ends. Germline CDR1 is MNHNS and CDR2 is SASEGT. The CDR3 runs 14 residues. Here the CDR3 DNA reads TGTGCCAGCAGTGACCCGGGCAGGCGGGACGAGCAGTACTTC. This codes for CASSDPGRRDEQYF.

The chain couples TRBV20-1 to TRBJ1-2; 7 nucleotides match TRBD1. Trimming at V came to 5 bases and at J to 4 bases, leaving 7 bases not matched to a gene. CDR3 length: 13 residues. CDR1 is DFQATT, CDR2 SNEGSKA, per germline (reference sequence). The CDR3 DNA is TGCAGTGCTGGGACAGAGATCCTCTATGGCTACACCTTC. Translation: CSAGTEILYGYTF.

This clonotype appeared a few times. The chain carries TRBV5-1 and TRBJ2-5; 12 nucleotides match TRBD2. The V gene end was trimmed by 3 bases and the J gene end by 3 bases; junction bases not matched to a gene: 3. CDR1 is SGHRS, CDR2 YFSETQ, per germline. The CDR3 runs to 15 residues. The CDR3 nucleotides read TGCGCCAGCAGCTCACTAGCGGGAGGTAAAGAGACCCAGTACTTC. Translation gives CASSSLAGGKETQYF.

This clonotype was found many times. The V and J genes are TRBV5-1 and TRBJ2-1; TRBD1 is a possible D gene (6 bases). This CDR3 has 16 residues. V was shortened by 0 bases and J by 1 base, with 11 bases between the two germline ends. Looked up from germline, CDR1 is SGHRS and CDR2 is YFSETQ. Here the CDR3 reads CASSLVGQGSYNEQFF. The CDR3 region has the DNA TGCGCCAGCAGCTTGGTAGGCCAGGGGTCCTACAATGAGCAGTTCTTC.

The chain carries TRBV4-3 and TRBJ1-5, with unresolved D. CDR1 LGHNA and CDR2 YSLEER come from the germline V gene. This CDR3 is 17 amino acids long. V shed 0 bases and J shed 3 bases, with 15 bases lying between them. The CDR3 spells CASSQEFLGNPNQPQHF. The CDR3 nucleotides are TGCGCCAGCAGCCAAGAGTTTCTAGGGAACCCCAATCAGCCCCAGCATTTT.

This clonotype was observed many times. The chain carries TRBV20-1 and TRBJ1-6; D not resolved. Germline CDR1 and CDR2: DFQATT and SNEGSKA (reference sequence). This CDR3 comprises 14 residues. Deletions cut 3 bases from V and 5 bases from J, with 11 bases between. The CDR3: CSASFTADNSPLHF. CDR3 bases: TGCAGTGCTAGTTTTACGGCAGATAATTCACCCCTCCACTTT.

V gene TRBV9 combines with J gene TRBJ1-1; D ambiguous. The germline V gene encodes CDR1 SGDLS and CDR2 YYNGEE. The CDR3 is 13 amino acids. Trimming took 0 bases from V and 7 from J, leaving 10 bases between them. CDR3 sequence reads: CASSVAGWSEAFF. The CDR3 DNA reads TGTGCCAGCAGCGTAGCTGGGTGGAGTGAAGCTTTCTTT.